A selection of T cell receptor beta chains follows, all from one sample in a study of control samples from healthy donors and cancer patients. Profiled with immunoSEQ multiplex PCR; TCRdb holds only in-frame clones, not every one. The table includes roughly 130,000 clones, just under 95% detected once. Material: PBMCs. The source is a man in his sixties with colorectal cancer. The CDR3 runs from the conserved cysteine through the conserved F or W. Fields, in order: clone size, J gene, D gene, V gene, CDR3 DNA, CDR3 protein. A D gene is named only where the DNA matches it firmly. Not all rows give a size; the values are once, few, many and, for expanded clones, a class.

clone_size: .; j_call: TRBJ1-1; d_call: .; v_call: TRBV29-1; cdr3_nt: TGCAGCGTAGGACAGTTGAACACTGAAGCTTTCTTT; cdr3_aa: CSVGQLNTEAFF
clone_size: .; j_call: TRBJ2-3; d_call: TRBD2; v_call: TRBV9; cdr3_nt: TGTGCCAGCAGCGTAGTCTCTAGCGGGGGGGTAGATACGCAGTATTTT; cdr3_aa: CASSVVSSGGVDTQYF
clone_size: .; j_call: TRBJ2-7; d_call: TRBD1; v_call: TRBV11-2; cdr3_nt: TGTGCCAGCAGCTTAATTACAGGGGGGTCCTACGAGCAGTACTTC; cdr3_aa: CASSLITGGSYEQYF
clone_size: .; j_call: TRBJ2-6; d_call: .; v_call: TRBV18; cdr3_nt: TGTGCCAGCTCACCAGGGCAGGCCTCTGGGGCCAACGTCCTGACTTTC; cdr3_aa: CASSPGQASGANVLTF
clone_size: .; j_call: TRBJ2-3; d_call: TRBD2; v_call: TRBV30; cdr3_nt: TGTGCCTGGAGTACGGGGGGGGCAGATACGCAGTATTTT; cdr3_aa: CAWSTGGADTQYF
clone_size: .; j_call: TRBJ1-5; d_call: .; v_call: TRBV6-5; cdr3_nt: TGTGCCAGCAGTTTGCAGGGTTTCGATCAGCCCCAGCATTTT; cdr3_aa: CASSLQGFDQPQHF
clone_size: .; j_call: TRBJ2-1; d_call: .; v_call: TRBV19; cdr3_nt: TGTGCCAGTAGTATAGCGGCCTTACCGGGGGGCGACAATGAGCAGTTCTTC; cdr3_aa: CASSIAALPGGDNEQFF
clone_size: .; j_call: TRBJ2-7; d_call: .; v_call: TRBV10-3; cdr3_nt: TGTGCCATCAGTGATGGTGACAGACAATACGAGCAGTACTTC; cdr3_aa: CAISDGDRQYEQYF
clone_size: .; j_call: TRBJ2-3; d_call: TRBD1; v_call: TRBV19; cdr3_nt: TGTGCCAGTAGTACGAATGGACAGGGAAGCACAGATACGCAGTATTTT; cdr3_aa: CASSTNGQGSTDTQYF
clone_size: once; j_call: TRBJ2-3; d_call: .; v_call: TRBV3-1/TRBV3-2; cdr3_nt: TGTGCCAGCAGCCTCGTGGGGTCCCCCGATACGCAGTATTTT; cdr3_aa: CASSLVGSPDTQYF
clone_size: .; j_call: TRBJ1-5; d_call: .; v_call: TRBV30; cdr3_nt: TGTGCCTGGAGCCGGTTGAGCAATCAGCCCCAGCATTTT; cdr3_aa: CAWSRLSNQPQHF
clone_size: .; j_call: TRBJ2-3; d_call: TRBD2; v_call: TRBV6-5; cdr3_nt: TGTGCCAGCAGGGGCGGCGGGGGGGCGTTAGATACGCAGTATTTT; cdr3_aa: CASRGGGGALDTQYF
clone_size: .; j_call: TRBJ2-1; d_call: .; v_call: TRBV19; cdr3_nt: TGTGCCACCAAGCCGACAGCGGCTTCATCCTACAATGAGCAGTTCTTC; cdr3_aa: CATKPTAASSYNEQFF
clone_size: once; j_call: TRBJ1-5; d_call: .; v_call: TRBV4-2; cdr3_nt: TGTGCCAGCAGCCCATTCTCAGGGAATCAGCCCCAGCATTTT; cdr3_aa: CASSPFSGNQPQHF
clone_size: .; j_call: TRBJ1-2; d_call: .; v_call: TRBV7-9; cdr3_nt: TGTGCCAGCAGCGCCCTGACAGACCCTAACTATGGCTACACCTTC; cdr3_aa: CASSALTDPNYGYTF
clone_size: .; j_call: TRBJ2-7; d_call: TRBD1; v_call: TRBV28; cdr3_nt: TGTGCCAGCAGTTTCCCCAGACAGGGGTCCCACGAGCAGTACTTC; cdr3_aa: CASSFPRQGSHEQYF
clone_size: .; j_call: TRBJ1-6; d_call: .; v_call: TRBV19; cdr3_nt: TGTGCCAGTAGTAGGATTAACAATTCACCCCTCCACTTT; cdr3_aa: CASSRINNSPLHF
clone_size: .; j_call: TRBJ2-5; d_call: .; v_call: TRBV4-1; cdr3_nt: TGCGCCAGCAGCCAACAAGGGCAAGAGACCCAGTACTTC; cdr3_aa: CASSQQGQETQYF
clone_size: few; j_call: TRBJ2-2; d_call: .; v_call: TRBV7-8; cdr3_nt: TGTGCCAGCAGCCTTTTTACGACCGGGGAGCTGTTTTTT; cdr3_aa: CASSLFTTGELFF
clone_size: .; j_call: TRBJ2-3; d_call: .; v_call: TRBV9; cdr3_nt: TGTGCCAGCAGCGTAGAATCAGATACGCAGTATTTT; cdr3_aa: CASSVESDTQYF
clone_size: .; j_call: TRBJ1-1; d_call: .; v_call: TRBV19; cdr3_nt: TGTGCCAGTAGTATTCTGGGCGGTGGCACTGAAGCTTTCTTT; cdr3_aa: CASSILGGGTEAFF
clone_size: .; j_call: TRBJ2-3; d_call: .; v_call: TRBV5-6; cdr3_nt: TGTGCCAGCAGCTTGGACTCCACTAGCACAGATACGCAGTATTTT; cdr3_aa: CASSLDSTSTDTQYF
clone_size: .; j_call: TRBJ1-3; d_call: .; v_call: TRBV5-1; cdr3_nt: TGCGCCAGCAGCTTGGACTCGGGGGTCTCTGGAAACACCATATATTTT; cdr3_aa: CASSLDSGVSGNTIYF
clone_size: .; j_call: TRBJ1-1; d_call: .; v_call: TRBV7-9; cdr3_nt: TGTGCCAGCAGCGCGGACAGCTGGAGGGCTTTCTTT; cdr3_aa: CASSADSWRAFF
clone_size: .; j_call: TRBJ2-1; d_call: TRBD1; v_call: TRBV6-5; cdr3_nt: TGTGCCAGCACGGAGCCCGGACAGGGTATACATGAGCAGTTCTTC; cdr3_aa: CASTEPGQGIHEQFF
clone_size: .; j_call: TRBJ1-1; d_call: .; v_call: TRBV29-1; cdr3_nt: TGCAGCGTTGTCCCTAGACTATCGAACACTGAAGCTTTCTTT; cdr3_aa: CSVVPRLSNTEAFF
clone_size: .; j_call: TRBJ1-5; d_call: .; v_call: TRBV12-3/TRBV12-4; cdr3_nt: TGTGCCAACAGTACGTTCGGACAGCCCCAGCATTTT; cdr3_aa: CANSTFGQPQHF
clone_size: .; j_call: TRBJ1-5; d_call: .; v_call: TRBV30; cdr3_nt: TGTGCCTGGAGTGTTTCCGTTAGCAATCAGCCCCAGCATTTT; cdr3_aa: CAWSVSVSNQPQHF
clone_size: .; j_call: TRBJ2-2; d_call: .; v_call: TRBV6-2/TRBV6-3; cdr3_nt: TGTGCCAGCAGTTCGAACCGGGGGACCGGGGAGCTGTTTTTT; cdr3_aa: CASSSNRGTGELFF